The following is a T cell receptor beta chain sequence with its context. This record belongs to a study of blood T cell repertoires in COVID-19. Study-level background: Donors in the United States, Italy and Spain gave samples during acute or convalescent COVID-19. The cDNA or gDNA used as material had been derived from T cells, B-cell-depleted T cells, or PBMCs.

Germline values: CDR1 ENHRY, CDR2 SYGVKD. J lost 3 bases, V lost 3 bases, and 7 bases had no gene match. The CDR3 has 17 residues. The protocol was immunoSEQ multiplex PCR, while the TCRdb copy is restricted to in-frame clones and leaves out a portion. Altogether around 300,000 clones are present, 75% to 90% being singletons, with the ten largest covering roughly 2.1%. This rearrangement joins TRBV10-3 to TRBJ1-3, with 11 bases that match TRBD1. Sequenced sample: peripheral blood. The origin of this receptor is a man aged 18 to 30 with active or convalescent COVID-19. CDR3 in DNA: TGTGCCATCAGTGACAGCGTGGACAGGGGGCTTGGAAACACCATATATTTT. Translating it yields CAISDSVDRGLGNTIYF.